Shown below are 2 T cell receptor beta chains from a single sample sequenced in a study of T cell responses to AZD1222 COVID-19 vaccine. Only in-frame clones appear in the TCRdb table, and some are missing; sequencing was by immunoSEQ multiplex PCR. The data show 150,000 or so clones, approximately 93% seen once. This specimen consisted of peripheral blood, obtained on day 0 of AZD1222 vaccination. These receptors were obtained from an adult in good health.

CDR3 in amino acids: CASSLGDRQNSPLHF. DNA for the CDR3: TGTGCCAGCAGCTTGGGAGACAGACAAAATTCACCCCTCCACTTT. The rearrangement joins TRBV5-5 to TRBJ1-6; a weak D match, TRBD1 (5 bases). This CDR3 has 15 residues. Germline assignment: CDR1 SGHKS and CDR2 YYEKEE (reference sequence). The V end was cut by 0 bases, the J end by 7 bases, with 11 bases between.

J is TRBJ1-6 and V is TRBV6-5; tentatively, D is TRBD1 (6 bases). The V and J ends lost 2 bases and 7 bases respectively, with 12 bases between them. CDR3 length equals 15 residues. Germline-derived CDR1 and CDR2 are MNHEY and SVGAGI. The CDR3 DNA is TGTGCCAGCAGTTACGGGGGACACCCGAATTCACCCCTCCACTTT. It codes for CASSYGGHPNSPLHF.